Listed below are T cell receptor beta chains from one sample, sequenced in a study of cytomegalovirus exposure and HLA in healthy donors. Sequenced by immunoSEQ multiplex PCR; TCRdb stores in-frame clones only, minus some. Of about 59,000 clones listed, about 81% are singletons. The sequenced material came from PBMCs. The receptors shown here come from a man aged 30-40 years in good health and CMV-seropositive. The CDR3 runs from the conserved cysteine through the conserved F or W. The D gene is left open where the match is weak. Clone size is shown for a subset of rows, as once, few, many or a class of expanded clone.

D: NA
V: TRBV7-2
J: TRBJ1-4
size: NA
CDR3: CASSLVRESNEKLFF
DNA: TGTGCCAGCAGCTTAGTCAGGGAAAGTAATGAAAAACTGTTTTTT

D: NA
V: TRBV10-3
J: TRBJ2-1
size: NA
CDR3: CATALRDEQFF
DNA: TGTGCCACTGCCCTCCGGGATGAGCAGTTCTTC

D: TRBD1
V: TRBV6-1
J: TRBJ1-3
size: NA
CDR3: CASRAGTGGGNTIYF
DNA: TGTGCCAGCAGGGCCGGGACAGGGGGTGGGAACACCATATATTTT

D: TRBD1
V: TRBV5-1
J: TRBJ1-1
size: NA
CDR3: CASSLWTGTKDTEAFF
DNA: TGCGCCAGCAGCTTATGGACAGGGACGAAGGACACTGAAGCTTTCTTT

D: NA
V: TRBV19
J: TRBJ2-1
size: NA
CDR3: CASTQMEGLWSEQFF
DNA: TGTGCCAGTACTCAAATGGAGGGGCTTTGGAGTGAGCAGTTCTTC

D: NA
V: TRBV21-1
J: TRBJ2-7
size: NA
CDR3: CASSKRGVAYEQYF
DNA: TGTGCCAGCAGCAAACGGGGGGTAGCCTACGAGCAGTACTTC

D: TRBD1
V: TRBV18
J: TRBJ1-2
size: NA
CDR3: CASHSGTGGGYTF
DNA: TGTGCCAGCCACTCCGGGACAGGGGGCGGCTACACCTTC

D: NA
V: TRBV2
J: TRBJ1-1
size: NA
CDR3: CASSLGSSEAFF
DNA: TGTGCCAGCAGCTTGGGGTCTAGCGAAGCTTTCTTT

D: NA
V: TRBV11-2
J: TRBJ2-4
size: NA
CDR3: CASSPESHRGSKNIQYF
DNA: TGTGCCAGCAGCCCGGAAAGTCACCGGGGGTCCAAAAACATTCAGTACTTC

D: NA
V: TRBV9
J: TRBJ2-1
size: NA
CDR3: CASSVEGGIWNEQFF
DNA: TGTGCCAGCAGCGTAGAAGGAGGGATTTGGAATGAGCAGTTCTTC

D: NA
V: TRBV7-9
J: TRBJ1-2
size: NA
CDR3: CASSLAQGTNYGYTF
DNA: TGTGCCAGCAGCTTAGCCCAGGGGACAAACTATGGCTACACCTTC

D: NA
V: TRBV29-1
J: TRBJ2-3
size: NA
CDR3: CSALGGQGLGTDTQYF
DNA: TGCAGCGCCCTGGGGGGGCAAGGGTTGGGCACAGATACGCAGTATTTT

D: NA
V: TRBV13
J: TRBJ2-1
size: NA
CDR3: CASSVTADKQFF
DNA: TGTGCCAGCAGCGTGACAGCTGACAAGCAGTTCTTC

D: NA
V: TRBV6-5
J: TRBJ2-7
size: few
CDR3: CASSYSQGYEQYF
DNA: TGTGCCAGCAGTTACAGTCAGGGCTACGAGCAGTACTTC

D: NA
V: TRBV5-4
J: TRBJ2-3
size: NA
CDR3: CASSSGVEDTQYF
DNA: TGTGCCAGCAGCTCAGGGGTTGAGGATACGCAGTATTTT

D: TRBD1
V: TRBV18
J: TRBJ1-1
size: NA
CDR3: CASSPKTGGWNTEAFF
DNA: TGTGCCAGCTCACCGAAGACAGGGGGATGGAACACTGAAGCTTTCTTT

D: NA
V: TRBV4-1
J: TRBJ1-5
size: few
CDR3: CASSQAVSNQPQHF
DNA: TGCGCCAGCAGCCAGGCGGTTAGCAATCAGCCCCAGCATTTT

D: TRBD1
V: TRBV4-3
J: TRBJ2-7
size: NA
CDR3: CASNLGQWYEQYF
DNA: TGCGCCAGCAACCTGGGACAGTGGTACGAGCAGTACTTC

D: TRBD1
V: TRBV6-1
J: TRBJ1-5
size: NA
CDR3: CASKPDRGNQPQHF
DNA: TGTGCCAGCAAGCCCGACAGGGGAAATCAGCCCCAGCATTTT

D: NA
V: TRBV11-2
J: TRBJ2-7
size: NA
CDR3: CASSLFSDYEQYF
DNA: TGTGCCAGCAGCTTATTTAGCGACTACGAGCAGTACTTC

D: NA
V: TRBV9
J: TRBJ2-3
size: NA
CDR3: CASSVADTQYF
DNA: TGTGCCAGCAGCGTCGCAGATACGCAGTATTTT

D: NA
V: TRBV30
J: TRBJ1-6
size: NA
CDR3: CAWSVHYNSPLHF
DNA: TGTGCCTGGAGTGTACACTATAATTCACCCCTCCACTTT

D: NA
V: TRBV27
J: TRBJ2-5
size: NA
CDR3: CASSSMTGWETQYF
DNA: TGTGCCAGCAGTTCGATGACTGGTTGGGAGACCCAGTACTTC

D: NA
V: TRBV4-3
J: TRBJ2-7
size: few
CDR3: CASSQDFTVLDEQYF
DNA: TGCGCCAGCAGCCAAGACTTTACAGTTCTGGACGAGCAGTACTTC

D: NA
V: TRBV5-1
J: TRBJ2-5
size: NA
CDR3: CASSGGIQETQYF
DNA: TGCGCCAGCAGCGGCGGGATCCAAGAGACCCAGTACTTC

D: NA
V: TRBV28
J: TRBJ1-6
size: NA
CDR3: CASRGQGSSYNSPLHF
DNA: TGTGCCAGCAGGGGTCAGGGAAGCTCCTATAATTCACCCCTCCACTTT

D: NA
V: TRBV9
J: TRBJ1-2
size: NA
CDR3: CASSGDNSYGYTF
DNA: TGTGCCAGCAGCGGGGACAATTCCTATGGCTACACCTTC

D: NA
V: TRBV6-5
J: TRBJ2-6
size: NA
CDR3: CASSYQDWGTTNVLTF
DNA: TGTGCCAGCAGTTATCAAGACTGGGGCACGACCAACGTCCTGACTTTC

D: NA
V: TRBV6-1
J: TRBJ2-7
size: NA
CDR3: CASSESQGRYEQYF
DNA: TGTGCCAGCAGTGAAAGCCAGGGGAGATACGAGCAGTACTTC

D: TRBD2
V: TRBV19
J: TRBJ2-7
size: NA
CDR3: CASSAGLELREQYF
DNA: TGTGCCAGTAGCGCGGGACTAGAATTGAGGGAGCAGTACTTC

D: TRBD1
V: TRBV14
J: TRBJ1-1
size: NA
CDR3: CASSQMRGRNTEAFF
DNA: TGTGCCAGCAGCCAAATGAGGGGGCGGAACACTGAAGCTTTCTTT

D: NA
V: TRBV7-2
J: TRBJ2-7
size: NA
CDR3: CASSLSGQNAYEQYF
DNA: TGTGCCAGCAGCTTAAGTGGTCAGAACGCCTACGAGCAGTACTTC

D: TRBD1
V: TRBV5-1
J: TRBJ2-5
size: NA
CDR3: CASSLALTGGAETQYF
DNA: TGCGCCAGCAGCTTGGCCCTGACAGGGGGCGCCGAGACCCAGTACTTC

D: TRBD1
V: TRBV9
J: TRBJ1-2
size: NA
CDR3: CASSVEGQANYGYTF
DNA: TGTGCCAGCAGCGTAGAGGGACAGGCGAACTATGGCTACACCTTC

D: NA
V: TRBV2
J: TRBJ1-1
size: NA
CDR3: CASLLRGEAFF
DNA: TGTGCCAGCCTTCTGAGGGGGGAAGCTTTCTTT

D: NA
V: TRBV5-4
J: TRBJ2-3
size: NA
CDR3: CASSLVQGLATDTQYF
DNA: TGTGCCAGCAGCTTGGTCCAGGGGTTGGCGACAGATACGCAGTATTTT

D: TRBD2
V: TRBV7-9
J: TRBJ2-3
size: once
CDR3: CASSSYLAGGDTDTQYF
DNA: TGTGCCAGCAGCTCCTATCTAGCGGGGGGAGACACAGATACGCAGTATTTT

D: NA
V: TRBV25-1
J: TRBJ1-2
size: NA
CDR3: CASGRGYGYTF
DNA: TGTGCCAGCGGACGGGGGTATGGCTACACCTTC

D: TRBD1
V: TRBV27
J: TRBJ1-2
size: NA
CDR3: CASSLRQGQGVYGYTF
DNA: TGTGCCAGCAGTTTAAGGCAAGGGCAGGGGGTATACGGCTACACCTTC

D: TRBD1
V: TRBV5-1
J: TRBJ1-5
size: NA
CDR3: CASSPAGTGNQPQHF
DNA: TGCGCCAGCAGCCCCGCTGGGACAGGCAATCAGCCCCAGCATTTT

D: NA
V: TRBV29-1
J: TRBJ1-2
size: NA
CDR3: CSVARGPSDYTF
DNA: TGCAGCGTTGCGCGGGGGCCCTCAGACTACACCTTC

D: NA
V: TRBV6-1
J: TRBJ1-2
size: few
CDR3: CASREGGNYGYTF
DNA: TGTGCCAGCAGAGAGGGAGGTAACTATGGCTACACCTTC

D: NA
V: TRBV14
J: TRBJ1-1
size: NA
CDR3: CASSQYNKEAFF
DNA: TGTGCCAGCAGCCAATACAACAAAGAAGCTTTCTTT

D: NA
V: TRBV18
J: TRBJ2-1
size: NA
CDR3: CASSPGRDNEQFF
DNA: TGTGCCAGCTCACCCGGCAGGGACAATGAGCAGTTCTTC

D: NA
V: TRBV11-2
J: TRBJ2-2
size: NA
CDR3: CASIRGRGDTGELFF
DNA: TGTGCCAGCATCCGTGGGCGGGGCGACACCGGGGAGCTGTTTTTT

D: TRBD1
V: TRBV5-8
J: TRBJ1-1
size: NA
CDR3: CASRKDRVGTEAFF
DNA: TGTGCCAGCCGCAAGGACAGGGTTGGCACTGAAGCTTTCTTT

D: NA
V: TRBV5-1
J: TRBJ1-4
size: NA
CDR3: CASSLQSHNEKLFF
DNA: TGCGCCAGCAGCTTACAGTCACATAATGAAAAACTGTTTTTT

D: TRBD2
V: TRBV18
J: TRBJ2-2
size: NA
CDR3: CASSPLQAGAQTGGELFF
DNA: TGTGCCAGCTCACCACTTCAAGCGGGGGCTCAGACGGGCGGGGAGCTGTTTTTT

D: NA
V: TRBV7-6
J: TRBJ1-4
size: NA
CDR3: CASRGGTPINEKLFF
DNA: TGTGCCAGCAGGGGAGGGACACCCATTAATGAAAAACTGTTTTTT

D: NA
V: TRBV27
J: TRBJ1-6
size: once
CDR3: CASSYSRQMLNSPLHF
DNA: TGTGCCAGCAGTTATTCCCGACAGATGCTTAATTCACCCCTCCACTTT

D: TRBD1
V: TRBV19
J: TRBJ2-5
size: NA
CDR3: CASSIAYRDRGQETQYF
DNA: TGTGCCAGTAGTATAGCGTACAGGGACAGGGGACAAGAGACCCAGTACTTC

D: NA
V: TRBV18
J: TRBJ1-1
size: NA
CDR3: CASSPINRGKGNTEAFF
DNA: TGTGCCAGCTCACCGATTAACCGGGGGAAAGGGAACACTGAAGCTTTCTTT

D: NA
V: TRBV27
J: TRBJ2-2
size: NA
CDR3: CASSPNGGPGELFF
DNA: TGTGCCAGCAGCCCCAACGGGGGACCCGGGGAGCTGTTTTTT

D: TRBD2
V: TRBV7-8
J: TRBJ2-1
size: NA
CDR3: CASSSGLAVNEQFF
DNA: TGTGCCAGCAGCTCGGGACTAGCGGTGAATGAGCAGTTCTTC

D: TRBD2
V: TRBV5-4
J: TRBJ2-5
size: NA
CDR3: CASSLGLAGETQYF
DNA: TGTGCCAGCAGCCTAGGACTAGCGGGCGAGACCCAGTACTTC

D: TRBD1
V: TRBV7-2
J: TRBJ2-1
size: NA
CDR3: CASQDRPSSYNEQFF
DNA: TGTGCCAGCCAGGACAGGCCCAGCTCCTACAATGAGCAGTTCTTC

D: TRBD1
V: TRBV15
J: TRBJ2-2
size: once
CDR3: CATSQTGEITGELFF
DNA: TGTGCCACCAGCCAGACAGGGGAGATCACCGGGGAGCTGTTTTTT

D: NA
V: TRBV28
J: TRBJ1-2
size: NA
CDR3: CASSLSYTASTF
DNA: TGTGCCAGCAGTTTAAGTTATACCGCTAGCACCTTC

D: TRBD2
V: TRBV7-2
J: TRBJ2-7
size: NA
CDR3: CASSLFLAGGSVEQYF
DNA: TGTGCCAGCAGCTTATTTCTAGCGGGGGGTAGTGTCGAGCAGTACTTC